This TCR beta chain was identified during a study of OX40 agonist ivuxolimab in advanced cancers. Study context: Ivuxolimab, an agonist antibody against OX40 (CD134), was given to patients. General study points: At 0.1 to 3.0 mg/kg, clonal expansion of CD4+ and CD8+ blood T cells had occurred by week 6.

V was pared by 2 bases and J by 6 bases, with 17 bases between. The CDR3 runs 15 residues. Germline V lookup: CDR1 SQVTM, CDR2 ANQGSEA. Only in-frame clones appear in the TCRdb table, and some are missing; sequencing was by immunoSEQ multiplex PCR. This table holds around 14,000 clones, around 70% found once. A remark on this clone: Its specificity is not known.

The J gene is TRBJ2-1, the V gene TRBV29-1; D perhaps matches TRBD2 (6 bases). The sequence was collected from an adult with an advanced solid tumor such as melanoma, head and neck, liver or kidney cancer. This specimen was CD4+ or CD8+ T cells sorted from blood, taken in a trial of the OX40 agonist ivuxolimab. CDR3 bases: TGCAGCGTTGAACCTATTTGGGGGGTAGGCAATGAGCAGTTCTTC. Its protein product is CSVEPIWGVGNEQFF.